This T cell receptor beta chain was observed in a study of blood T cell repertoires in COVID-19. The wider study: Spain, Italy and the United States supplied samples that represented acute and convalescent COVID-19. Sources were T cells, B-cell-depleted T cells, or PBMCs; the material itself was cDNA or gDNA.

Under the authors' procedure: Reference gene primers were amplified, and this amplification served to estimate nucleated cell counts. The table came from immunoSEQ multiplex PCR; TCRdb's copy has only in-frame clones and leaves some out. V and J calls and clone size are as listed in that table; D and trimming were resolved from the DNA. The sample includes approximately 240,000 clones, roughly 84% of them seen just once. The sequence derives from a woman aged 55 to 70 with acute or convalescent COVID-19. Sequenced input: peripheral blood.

The DNA for the CDR3 is TGTGCCAGCAGACGACAGGGGTCTGAAGCTTTCTTT. Translation gives CASRRQGSEAFF. The chain is built from TRBV6-5 and TRBJ1-1; TRBD1 aligns across 8 bases. Trimming cost V 6 bases and J 6 bases; bases outside gene matches: 3. CDR1 is MNHEY and CDR2 is SVGAGI in the germline V gene. The CDR3 has 12 amino acids.